This entry describes one TCR beta chain. This CDR3 fails to terminate in the conserved phenylalanine or tryptophan, so it likely reflects a read error. The CDR3 runs to 13 residues. Per the germline V gene, CDR1 is MGHDK and CDR2 is SYGVNS. Trimming removed 4 bases at V and 4 bases at J, with 10 bases between. Researchers took RNA transcripts and amplified the TCR beta CDR3 regions from them. RT-PCR in the first round (using the HTBI primer set) targeted the TCR CDR3. TCRdb recomputed calls from the multiplex PCR reads with MiXCR, one row per CDR3 protein. Of approximately 260,000 distinct CDR3 sequences listed, roughly 15% are singletons. These data are taken from a study of T cells in Graves' hyperthyroidism and ophthalmopathy. The wider study: Before treatment of any kind, peripheral blood was taken at initial diagnosis.

It was uncontrolled infection, other autoimmune disease, pregnancy or lactation that excluded patients. Thyroid ultrasound and orbital computed tomography, with clinical symptoms and serum thyroxine and TRAb, informed diagnoses. This receptor was identified in a woman aged 50 to 65 with Graves' hyperthyroidism that later progressed to Graves' ophthalmopathy. V and J are TRBV25-1 and TRBJ2-5; D uncertain. Material for sequencing was blood. This CDR3 reads CASSAQKIETQYL. CDR3 sequence (DNA): TGTGCCAGCAGTGCACAGAAGATAGAGACCCAGTACCTC.